This entry lists 11 T cell receptor beta chains sequenced from one sample in a study of identical twins. TCRdb re-called the 5' RACE reads with MiXCR, one entry per CDR3 protein. This sample carries about 570,000 distinct CDR3 sequences, nearly 10% of them seen once, and the ten largest clones take around 3%. The sample also formed part of further work on yellow fever vaccine responses in identical twins.

Sequenced input: PBMCs. Every receptor here comes from a woman aged 18-29 years in good health.

This clonotype was seen repeatedly, ten times or more. This chain uses TRBV29-1 with TRBJ1-2, with TRBD1 as a possible D gene (5 bases). The CDR3 loop spans 13 amino acids. V was clipped by 7 bases and J by 2 bases, with 14 bases between them. Germline lookup yields CDR1 SQVTM and CDR2 ANQGSEA. This chain's CDR3 is CSATGGENYGYTF. The CDR3 nucleotides are TGCAGCGCCACCGGGGGAGAAAACTATGGCTACACCTTC.

The sample holds a few counts of this clonotype. This chain uses TRBV6-2 or TRBV6-3 with TRBJ2-2; 10 positions agree with TRBD1. Germline CDR1 and CDR2: MNHEY and SVGEGT. The CDR3 has 15 amino acids. The ends lost 6 bases at V and 2 bases at J; junction bases unmatched: 3. The CDR3 spells CASRGQGDNTGELFF. The CDR3, as DNA: TGTGCCAGCAGAGGACAGGGGGACAACACCGGGGAGCTGTTTTTT.

This clonotype was counted only a few times. V and J are TRBV7-2 and TRBJ2-7; tentative D call: TRBD2 (6 bases). This CDR3 has 15 amino acids. Looked up from germline, CDR1 is SGHTA and CDR2 is FQGNSA. Between the trimmed V and J ends, which lost 3 bases and 2 bases, there was a span of 14 bases. CDR3 sequence: CASSFEAGRPYEQYF. CDR3 DNA: TGTGCCAGCAGCTTTGAGGCGGGGAGGCCCTACGAGCAGTACTTC. Drawing the rest from reference TRBV7-2 and TRBJ2-7, the complete variable domain is GAGVSQSPSNKVTEKGKDVELRCDPISGHTALYWYRQSLGQGLEFLIYFQGNSAPDKSGLPSDRFSAERTGGSVSTLTIQRTQQEDSAVYLCASSFEAGRPYEQYFGPGTRLTVT.

This clonotype was observed many times. The chain uses TRBV25-1 and TRBJ2-1; TRBD1 matches at 9 bases. In germline, CDR1 is MGHDK, CDR2 SYGVNS. CDR3 length: 17 amino acids. Germline trimming cut 4 bases from V and 2 bases from J; bases unmatched to any gene: 9. This CDR3 is CASSGPGTGITYNEQFF. The CDR3 bases are TGTGCCAGCAGTGGACCCGGGACAGGGATTACCTACAATGAGCAGTTCTTC.

J is TRBJ2-1 and V is TRBV7-2, with 9 bases fitting TRBD1. The CDR3 spans 15 residues. Germline V CDR1 and CDR2: SGHTA, FQGNSA. Trimming removed 0 bases from V and 9 bases from J; junction bases left unmatched: 6. CDR3 nucleotide sequence: TGTGCCAGCAGCTTAGCTCCGGGACAGGGCCTTGAGCAGTTCTTC. As protein: CASSLAPGQGLEQFF.

The V call is TRBV3-1, the J call TRBJ2-1, with no clear D. This CDR3 contains 15 residues. The V and J ends lost 0 bases and 4 bases respectively, with 10 bases between them. The germline V gene has CDR1 LGHDT and CDR2 YNNKEL (reference sequence). The CDR3 DNA is TGTGCCAGCAGCCAAGAAAGGACCCAATACAATGAGCAGTTCTTC. It encodes CASSQERTQYNEQFF.

This clonotype turned up a few times. The chain combines TRBV6-5 with TRBJ2-7; tentative D call: TRBD1 (6 bases). The CDR3 loop spans 14 amino acids. Germline V gene data show CDR1 as MNHEY and CDR2 as SVGAGI. V lost 5 bases, J lost 4 bases, and 15 bases lay in between. The CDR3 spells CASSLDRFPYEQYF. DNA for the CDR3: TGTGCCAGCAGTCTCGACAGGTTCCCTTACGAGCAGTACTTC.

This clonotype has a count of ten or more. This chain links TRBV5-6 with TRBJ1-2; the D is unclear. In germline, CDR1 is SGHDT, CDR2 YYEEEE. The CDR3 is made up of 12 amino acids. V dropped 2 bases and J dropped 7 bases, with 9 bases sitting between them. The CDR3 loop is CASSFPDGGYTF. DNA for the CDR3: TGTGCCAGCAGCTTTCCAGATGGTGGCTACACCTTC.

The chain joins TRBV28 to TRBJ2-2; D may correspond to TRBD1 or TRBD2 (5 bases each). V dropped 7 bases and J dropped 5 bases, with 20 bases sitting between them. The length of the CDR3 is 16 residues. Germline lookup yields CDR1 MDHEN and CDR2 SYDVKM. Written as DNA, the CDR3 is TGTGCCAGCACTAAGAGAGGGGTGGTTTGGACCGGGGAGCTGTTTTTT. Encoded protein: CASTKRGVVWTGELFF.

This clonotype was picked up many times. The chain uses TRBV5-1 and TRBJ1-4, with TRBD1 matching over 8 bases. The ends lost 4 bases at V and 7 bases at J; junction bases unmatched: 6. Per the germline V gene, CDR1 is SGHRS and CDR2 is YFSETQ. The CDR3 has 14 amino acids. The CDR3 bases are TGCGCCAGCAGCGGCGGACAGGGAGGTGAAAAACTGTTTTTT. Translation: CASSGGQGGEKLFF. Variable domain in full (rest from reference TRBV5-1 and TRBJ1-4): KAGVTQTPRYLIKTRGQQVTLSCSPISGHRSVSWYQQTPGQGLQFLFEYFSETQRNKGNFPGRFSGRQFSNSRSEMNVSTLELGDSALYLCASSGGQGGEKLFFGSGTQLSVL.

This clonotype was observed a few times. V is TRBV29-1 and J is TRBJ2-5; D remains ambiguous. Trimming stripped 2 bases from V and 2 bases from J, with 12 bases between. CDR1 and CDR2 (germline): SQVTM, ANQGSEA. The CDR3 covers 14 residues. The CDR3 reads CSVESLTYQETQYF. CDR3 coding DNA: TGCAGCGTTGAATCGCTTACATATCAAGAGACCCAGTACTTC.